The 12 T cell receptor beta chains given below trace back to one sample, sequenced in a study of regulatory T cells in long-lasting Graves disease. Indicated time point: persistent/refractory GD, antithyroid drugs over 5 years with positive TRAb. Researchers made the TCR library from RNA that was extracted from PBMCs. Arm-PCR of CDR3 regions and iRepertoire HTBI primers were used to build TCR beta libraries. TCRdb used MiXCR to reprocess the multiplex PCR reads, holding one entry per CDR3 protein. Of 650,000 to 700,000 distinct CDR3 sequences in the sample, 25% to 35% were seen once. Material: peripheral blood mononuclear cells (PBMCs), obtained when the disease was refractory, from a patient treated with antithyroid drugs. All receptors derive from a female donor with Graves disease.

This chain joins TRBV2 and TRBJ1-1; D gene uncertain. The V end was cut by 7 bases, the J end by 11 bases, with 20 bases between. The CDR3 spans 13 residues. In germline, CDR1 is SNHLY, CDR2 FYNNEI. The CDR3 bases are TGTGCCAGCACCGTCGACACCTCTAAAAAGGCTTTCTTT. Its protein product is CASTVDTSKKAFF.

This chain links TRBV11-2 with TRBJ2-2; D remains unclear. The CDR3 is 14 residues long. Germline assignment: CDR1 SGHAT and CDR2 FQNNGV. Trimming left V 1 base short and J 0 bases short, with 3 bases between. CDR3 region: CASSLATNTGELFF. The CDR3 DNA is TGTGCCAGCAGCTTAGCAACGAACACCGGGGAGCTGTTTTTT.

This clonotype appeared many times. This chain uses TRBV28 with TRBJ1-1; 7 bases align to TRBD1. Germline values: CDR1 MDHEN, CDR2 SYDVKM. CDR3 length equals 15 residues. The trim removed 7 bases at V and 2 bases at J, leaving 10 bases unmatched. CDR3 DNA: TGTGCCAGCACGACCAGGGACAGACCAAACACTGAAGCTTTCTTT. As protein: CASTTRDRPNTEAFF. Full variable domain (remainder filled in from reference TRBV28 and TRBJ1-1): DVKVTQSSRYLVKRTGEKVFLECVQDMDHENMFWYRQDPGLGLRLIYFSYDVKMKEKGDIPEGYSVSREKKERFSLILESASTNQTSMYLCASTTRDRPNTEAFFGQGTRLTVV.

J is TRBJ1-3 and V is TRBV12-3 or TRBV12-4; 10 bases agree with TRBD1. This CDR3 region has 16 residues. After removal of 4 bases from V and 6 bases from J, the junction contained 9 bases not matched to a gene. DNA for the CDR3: TGTGCCAGCAGTTCGGGACAGGGGACGAGGGAAAACACCATATATTTT. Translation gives CASSSGQGTRENTIYF.

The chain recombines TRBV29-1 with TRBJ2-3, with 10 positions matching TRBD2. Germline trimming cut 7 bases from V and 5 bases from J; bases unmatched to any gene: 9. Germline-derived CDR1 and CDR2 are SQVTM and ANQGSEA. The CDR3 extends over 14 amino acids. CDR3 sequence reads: CSARAGGIVDTQYF. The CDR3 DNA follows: TGCAGCGCCCGAGCGGGAGGGATTGTAGATACGCAGTATTTT.

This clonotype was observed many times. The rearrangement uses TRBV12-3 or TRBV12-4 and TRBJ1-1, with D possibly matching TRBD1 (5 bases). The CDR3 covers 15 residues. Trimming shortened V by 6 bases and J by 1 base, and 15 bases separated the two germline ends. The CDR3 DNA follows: TGTGCCAGCAGGGGGACGGGGGACCGGAACACTGAAGCTTTCTTT. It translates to CASRGTGDRNTEAFF.

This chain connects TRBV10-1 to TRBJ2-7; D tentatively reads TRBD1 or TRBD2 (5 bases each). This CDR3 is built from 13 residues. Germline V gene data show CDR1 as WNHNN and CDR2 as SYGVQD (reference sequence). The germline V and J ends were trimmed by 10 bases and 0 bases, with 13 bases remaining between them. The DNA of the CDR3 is TGCGCCACCCGGGACCCAGACTCCTACGAGCAGTACTTC. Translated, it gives CATRDPDSYEQYF.

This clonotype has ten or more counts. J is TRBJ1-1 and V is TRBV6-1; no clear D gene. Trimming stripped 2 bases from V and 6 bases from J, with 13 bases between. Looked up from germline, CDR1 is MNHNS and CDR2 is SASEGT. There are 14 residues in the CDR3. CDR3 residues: CASSEWKSGSEAFF. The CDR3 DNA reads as TGTGCCAGCAGTGAATGGAAGAGCGGGTCTGAAGCTTTCTTT.

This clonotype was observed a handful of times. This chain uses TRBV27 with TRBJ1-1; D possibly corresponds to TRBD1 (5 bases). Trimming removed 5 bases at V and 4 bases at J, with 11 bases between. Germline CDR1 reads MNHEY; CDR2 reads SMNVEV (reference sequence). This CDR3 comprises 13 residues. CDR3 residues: CASSPPGITEAFF. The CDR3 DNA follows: TGTGCCAGCAGTCCTCCAGGGATCACTGAAGCTTTCTTT.

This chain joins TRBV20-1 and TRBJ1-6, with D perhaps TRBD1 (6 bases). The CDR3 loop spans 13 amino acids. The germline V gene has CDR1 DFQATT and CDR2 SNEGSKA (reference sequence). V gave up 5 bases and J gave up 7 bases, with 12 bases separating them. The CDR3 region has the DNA TGCAGTGCTCGACAGGATAACAATTCACCCCTCCACTTT. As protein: CSARQDNNSPLHF.

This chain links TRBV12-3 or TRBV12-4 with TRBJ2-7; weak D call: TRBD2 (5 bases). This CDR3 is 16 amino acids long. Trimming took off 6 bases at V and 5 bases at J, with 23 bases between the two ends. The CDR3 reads CASSYHRLTTLDEQYF. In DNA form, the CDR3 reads TGTGCCAGCAGCTACCACCGACTAACCACCTTAGACGAGCAGTACTTC.

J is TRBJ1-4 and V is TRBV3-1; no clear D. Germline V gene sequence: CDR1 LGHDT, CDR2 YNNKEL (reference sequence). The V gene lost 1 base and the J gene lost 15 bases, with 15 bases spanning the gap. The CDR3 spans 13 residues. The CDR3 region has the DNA TGTGCCAGCAGCCAAGGGGGTGGAAAAAAGGTGTTTTTT. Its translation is CASSQGGGKKVFF.